These 21 T cell receptor beta chains came from one sample sequenced in a study of tumor-infiltrating lymphocytes in primary liver carcinoma. DNA and RNA were both co-extracted from 20-30 mg of bulk tissue that had not been sorted. Using a constant-region primer together with ProtoScript II reverse transcriptase, TCR beta cDNA was made from about 490 ng of total RNA. It was through three nested multiplex PCR rounds of slightly modified ARM-PCR that TCR beta libraries arose. TRBV1-TRBV30 forward and Cbeta reverse primers drove the first two roughly 10-cycle rounds. TCRdb re-analysed the multiplex PCR reads in MiXCR, keeping a single row per CDR3 protein. This table has about 66,000 distinct CDR3 sequences, roughly 70% appearing once. The sequencing input was liver tumor tissue from sampling region 4. The subset here: tumor region T4, right-lateral pole. These receptors were obtained from a man in his forties with primary liver carcinoma and hepatitis B virus infection.

This clonotype was seen just once. Here the CDR3 reads CASSAATFYYEQYF. DNA of the CDR3: TGTGCCAGCAGCGCAGCGACTTTCTACTACGAGCAGTACTTC. The V call is TRBV14, the J call TRBJ2-7; D gene uncertain. V was shortened by 5 bases and J by 3 bases, with 14 bases between the two germline ends. Germline-derived CDR1 and CDR2 are SGHDN and FVKESK. CDR3 size: 14 residues.

Regarding this clonotype: The CDR3 ends on some other residue instead of the conserved phenylalanine or tryptophan, so this is likely a read error. The chain joins TRBV6-5 to TRBJ1-2; no clear D gene. Germline CDR1 reads MNHEY; CDR2 reads SVGAGI. The V and J ends lost 0 bases and 7 bases respectively, with 15 bases between them. The CDR3 is 15 residues long. This CDR3 is CASSYSVSKGGGYTL. The CDR3 nucleotides are TGTGCCAGCAGTTACTCGGTTTCGAAAGGAGGTGGCTACACCCTC.

Concerning this clonotype itself: The germline gene is not matched at one end of the junction; a read error may be the cause. The rearrangement uses TRBV6-5 and TRBJ2-2; 12 nucleotides line up with TRBD2. The V gene's germline CDR1 is MNHEY and CDR2 SVGAGI. The CDR3 length is 16 residues. The CDR3 nucleotides are TGTGCCAGCCGGACTAGCGGGGAGGGGAACACAGGGGAGCTGTTTTTT. It translates to CASRTSGEGNTGELFF.

To note about this clonotype: The junction and the germline gene differ at one end; a read error may be behind it. This chain connects TRBV7-9 to TRBJ2-3; D could derive from TRBD1 or TRBD2 (7 bases each). This CDR3 is 15 amino acids long. Germline V lookup: CDR1 SEHNR, CDR2 FQNEAQ (reference sequence). The CDR3 region is CTSSGKGGDEDTQYF. The CDR3 bases are TGTACCAGCAGCGGGAAAGGGGGCGACGAGGATACGCAGTATTTT.

With regard to this clonotype: The CDR3 ends on some other residue instead of the conserved phenylalanine or tryptophan, so this is likely a read error. The V and J genes are TRBV11-2 and TRBJ2-2; D may be TRBD2 (5 bases). Trimming left V 3 bases short and J 0 bases short, with 8 bases between. CDR3 size: 15 residues. The germline CDR1 and CDR2 sequences are SGHAT and FQNNGV. For the CDR3, the DNA is TGTGCCAGCAGCTTCACGGGATCGAACACCGGGGAGCTGTTTTCT. Translated, it gives CASSFTGSNTGELFS.

In regard to this clonotype: An end of the junction does not agree with germline; a read error may underlie this. The gene calls are TRBV6-6 and TRBJ1-2; D is perhaps TRBD1 (5 bases). The CDR3 has 15 residues. CDR1 is MNHNY, CDR2 SVGAGI, per germline (reference sequence). CDR3 amino acids: CAIRRRDGLNYGYTF. In DNA, the CDR3 is TGTGCCATCAGACGAAGGGACGGACTTAACTACGGCTACACCTTC.

This clonotype has just a few counts. A much larger clone lies one base from this, so it may be a read error. J is TRBJ2-1 and V is TRBV30, with 9 bases matching TRBD2. This CDR3 contains 15 residues. Germline V gene lookup returns CDR1 GTSNPN and CDR2 SVGIG (reference sequence). The CDR3 sequence is CACSEGSSGVNEQFF. CDR3 bases: TGTGCCTGTAGTGAAGGGTCTAGCGGGGTAAATGAGCAGTTCTTC.

This clonotype appeared a few times. This clone may be a read error of a much larger clone one base away. The chain is built from TRBV28 and TRBJ2-4; D is undetermined. CDR1 and CDR2 from the germline V gene are MDHEN and SYDVKM. The CDR3 is 11 residues long. The CDR3 here is CASTEQNIQNF. The CDR3 nucleotides read TGTGCCAGCACCGAGCAAAACATTCAGAACTTC.

The V gene is TRBV4-1, the J gene TRBJ2-1; tentative D call: TRBD2 (5 bases). Germline V gene lookup returns CDR1 MGHRA and CDR2 YSYEKL. The V end was cut by 5 bases, the J end by 9 bases, with 14 bases between. The CDR3 spans 13 residues. CDR3 nucleotide sequence: TGCGCCAGCAGCTGGACTTCAAGAATTGAGCAGTTCTTC. Its translation: CASSWTSRIEQFF.

This clonotype has only a few counts. A read error is likely, as this CDR3 ends without the conserved phenylalanine or tryptophan. V usage is TRBV12-3 or TRBV12-4 and J usage is TRBJ2-7; D remains ambiguous. The CDR3 has 12 residues. Trimming left V 5 bases short and J 0 bases short, with 5 bases between. The CDR3 loop reads CASSPDSYEQYS. In DNA, the CDR3 is TGTGCCAGCAGTCCGGACTCCTACGAGCAGTACTCC.

This clonotype rates as medium-sized (0.01 to 0.1%). This chain joins TRBV29-1 and TRBJ2-3, with D unresolved. Trimming removed 2 bases from V and 2 bases from J, with 2 bases in between. The CDR3 contains 11 residues. Germline assignment: CDR1 SQVTM and CDR2 ANQGSEA. CDR3 protein: CSVENTDTQYF. As DNA, the CDR3 is TGCAGCGTTGAAAACACAGATACGCAGTATTTT.

About this clonotype: At one end the junction does not follow the germline gene, possibly because of a read error. The gene calls are TRBV5-4 and TRBJ2-7; weak D call: TRBD1 (5 bases). Germline-derived CDR1 and CDR2 are SGHNT and YYREEE (reference sequence). The CDR3 consists of 13 residues. The CDR3 nucleotides read TGTGCCAGCTGCTTGCAGGGTTTATACGAGCAGTACTTC. Protein product: CASCLQGLYEQYF.

The table lists this clonotype with a count of one. Given the absence of the conserved phenylalanine or tryptophan at the CDR3 end, a read error is likely. The V and J genes are TRBV11-2 and TRBJ2-2; D not resolved. This CDR3 contains 15 residues. The germline V gene encodes CDR1 SGHAT and CDR2 FQNNGV. The CDR3 is CASSFVGSNAGELFL. The DNA for the CDR3 is TGTGCCAGCAGCTTTGTGGGATCGAACGCCGGGGAGCTGTTTTTA.

Comments on this clonotype: The junction and the germline gene differ at one end; a read error may be behind it. This sequence joins TRBV6-5 and TRBJ2-6; perhaps TRBD1 as D (5 bases). Germline loops: CDR1 MNHEY, CDR2 SVGAGI. The CDR3 runs to 17 residues. The CDR3 spells CASSYPQGLPGTNVLTF. The CDR3 coding sequence is TGTGCCAGCAGTTACCCTCAGGGTTTACCTGGGACCAACGTCCTGACTTTC.

Turning to this clonotype: The junction shows a germline mismatch at one end, possibly a read error. The chain employs TRBV12-3 or TRBV12-4 and TRBJ2-1, with 12 nucleotides matching TRBD2. The CDR3 covers 17 residues. CDR3 in DNA: TGTGTCAGCACCGGGGCTAGCGGGAGGGCCTCCTACAATGAGCAGTTCTTC. This encodes CVSTGASGRASYNEQFF.

This clonotype was counted ten times or more. V gene TRBV4-3 combines with J gene TRBJ1-6, with D perhaps matching TRBD1 (6 bases). The germline gives CDR1 LGHNA, CDR2 YSLEER. This CDR3 has 18 amino acids. Trimming stripped 0 bases from V and 7 bases from J, with 19 bases between. CDR3 DNA: TGCGCCAGCAGCCAAGATGGGGGCAGGGTCTCTTTCAATTCACCCCTCCACTTT. Amino acid sequence: CASSQDGGRVSFNSPLHF.

In this sample, this clonotype turned up many times. The junction departs from germline at one end; a sequencing error may be responsible. The chain has TRBV6-5 and TRBJ2-6, with D possibly being TRBD1 or TRBD2 (5 bases each). Germline values: CDR1 MNHEY, CDR2 SVGAGI. CDR3 length: 15 amino acids. In DNA, the CDR3 is TGTGCCAGCAGTTACAAGAGGGTTGGGGCCAACGCCCTGACTTTC. It is translated as CASSYKRVGANALTF.

There are a few counts of this clonotype. The J gene is TRBJ1-1, the V gene TRBV19; D ambiguous. Trimming cost V 3 bases and J 0 bases, with 14 bases left between them. Germline CDR1 reads LNHDA; CDR2 reads SQIVND (reference sequence). The CDR3 covers 16 residues. CDR3 in DNA: TGTGCCAGTAGTATGGGCCCCGGGATTATGAACACTGAAGCTTTCTTT. Amino acids: CASSMGPGIMNTEAFF.

Regarding this clonotype: Since the CDR3 does not end with the conserved phenylalanine or tryptophan, this likely comes from a read error. The limits of the CDR3 on the DNA are not certain, so only TCRdb's listed CDR3 is given. The V call is TRBV12-3 or TRBV12-4, the J call TRBJ2-1; TRBD2 is the table's D call and was not checked against the DNA. Termini included, the CDR3 measures 15 amino acids. The CDR3 loop reads CASYLAGGPMNERFL.

Regarding this clonotype: Its ends do not fully match the called genes, so a read error is possible. The chain recombines TRBV11-2 with TRBJ2-2; 7 bases are shared with TRBD2. Per germline, CDR1 SGHAT and CDR2 FQNNGV. This CDR3 is built from 17 residues. CDR3 loop: CTSSSALGGVNTGELFF. DNA for the CDR3: TGTACCAGCAGCTCAGCATTGGGAGGGGTGAACACCGGGGAGCTGTTTTTT.

This clonotype has more than one count but fewer than ten. This could be a read error, since a much larger clone is one nucleotide away. The CDR3 protein is CASSLAEVETQYF. Here the CDR3 DNA reads TGTGCCAGCAGTTTAGCGGAGGTAGAGACCCAGTACTTC. The chain employs TRBV12-3 or TRBV12-4 and TRBJ2-5; D is perhaps TRBD2 (5 bases). Trimming took 0 bases from V and 4 from J, leaving 6 bases between them. CDR3 size: 13 residues.